Below are 21 T cell receptor beta chains sequenced from a single sample in a study of blood T cell repertoires in COVID-19. The repertoire was sequenced with immunoSEQ multiplex PCR; TCRdb's copy has only in-frame clones and lacks some. The sample has approximately 410,000 clones, roughly 88% seen once. Sequencing was done on a sample of peripheral blood. The receptors stem from a woman aged 25 to 39 with active or convalescent COVID-19.

As concerns this clone: Other nucleotide sequences in the sample specify the same CDR3. V gene TRBV2 combines with J gene TRBJ2-7; no clear D. This CDR3 has 12 amino acids. Between the trimmed V and J ends, which lost 2 bases and 2 bases, there was a span of 4 bases. Germline assignment: CDR1 SNHLY and CDR2 FYNNEI. The CDR3 DNA is TGTGCCAGCAGTGAACAGGCCTACGAGCAGTACTTC. Its protein product is CASSEQAYEQYF. The complete variable domain, with remaining parts taken from reference TRBV2 and TRBJ2-7, reads EPEVTQTPSHQVTQMGQEVILRCVPISNHLYFYWYRQILGQKVEFLVSFYNNEISEKSEIFDDQFSVERPDGSNFTLKIRSTKLEDSAMYFCASSEQAYEQYFGPGTRLTVT.

The chain has TRBV15 and TRBJ1-6; D perhaps matches TRBD1 (6 bases). CDR3 length: 16 amino acids. In germline, CDR1 is LNHNV, CDR2 YYDKDF (reference sequence). V lost 0 bases, J lost 7 bases, and 13 bases lay in between. CDR3 protein: CATSRDRWDTNSPLHF. CDR3 nucleotide sequence: TGTGCCACCAGCAGAGATCGGTGGGACACCAATTCACCCCTCCACTTT.

This clone was detected only once. The J gene is TRBJ2-2, the V gene TRBV19; 8 bases are shared with TRBD2. This CDR3 region has 16 residues. CDR1 and CDR2 from the germline V gene are LNHDA and SQIVND (reference sequence). V was pared by 5 bases and J by 4 bases, with 9 bases of the junction left unmatched. The CDR3 DNA follows: TGTGCCAGTAGTGGGAACGGGGGGGCGTTCACCGGGGAGCTGTTTTTT. This codes for CASSGNGGAFTGELFF. Filled out from reference TRBV19 and TRBJ2-2, the complete variable domain reads DGGITQSPKYLFRKEGQNVTLSCEQNLNHDAMYWYRQDPGQGLRLIYYSQIVNDFQKGDIAEGYSVSREKKESFPLTVTSAQKNPTAFYLCASSGNGGAFTGELFFGEGSRLTVL.

V gene TRBV27 combines with J gene TRBJ1-1; possible D gene TRBD1, 5 bases. The germline V gene encodes CDR1 MNHEY and CDR2 SMNVEV (reference sequence). Trimming left V 0 bases short and J 0 bases short, with 11 bases between. The CDR3 covers 16 residues. CDR3 protein: CASSLSQQALNTEAFF. The DNA for the CDR3 is TGTGCCAGCAGTTTATCCCAACAGGCTTTGAACACTGAAGCTTTCTTT.

This clone was seen a handful of times. The chain has TRBV6-5 and TRBJ1-2, with 7 nucleotides matching TRBD1. Germline trimming cut 6 bases from V and 5 bases from J; bases unmatched to any gene: 9. Germline loops: CDR1 MNHEY, CDR2 SVGAGI. The CDR3 consists of 14 residues. The CDR3 DNA sequence: TGTGCCAGCAGGGCCGGGACAGTTAGGTATGGCTACACCTTC. It translates to CASRAGTVRYGYTF.

This clone came up a few times. The chain employs TRBV2 and TRBJ1-4; no reliable D call. Germline CDR1 SNHLY, CDR2 FYNNEI. The CDR3 has 17 residues. V was trimmed by 4 bases and J by 4 bases, leaving 19 bases between them. In DNA form, the CDR3 reads TGTGCCAGCAGTGTTAGCCCCGGTCGAGGTAATAATGAAAAACTGTTTTTT. Protein sequence: CASSVSPGRGNNEKLFF. Variable domain in full (rest from reference TRBV2 and TRBJ1-4): EPEVTQTPSHQVTQMGQEVILRCVPISNHLYFYWYRQILGQKVEFLVSFYNNEISEKSEIFDDQFSVERPDGSNFTLKIRSTKLEDSAMYFCASSVSPGRGNNEKLFFGSGTQLSVL.

This chain joins TRBV10-2 and TRBJ2-7, with a tentative D call TRBD2 (6 bases). Germline V gives CDR1 WSHSY, CDR2 SAAADI. This CDR3 has 17 amino acids. With 1 base removed from V and 1 base from J, the gap between germline ends came to 17 bases. DNA for the CDR3: TGCGCCAGCAGTGAGTTTTATGCCGGGACTCGGTCCTACGAGCAGTACTTC. Translating it yields CASSEFYAGTRSYEQYF.

V gene TRBV2 combines with J gene TRBJ1-4; D unclear. Germline-derived CDR1 and CDR2 are SNHLY and FYNNEI. Trimming removed 3 bases from V and 7 bases from J, with 18 bases in between. The CDR3 has 16 residues. The CDR3 DNA reads TGTGCCAGCAGTGAGGGCGAACAGCCCAAAAGTGAAAAACTGTTTTTT. Protein: CASSEGEQPKSEKLFF. Supplemented by reference TRBV2 and TRBJ1-4, the full variable domain reads EPEVTQTPSHQVTQMGQEVILRCVPISNHLYFYWYRQILGQKVEFLVSFYNNEISEKSEIFDDQFSVERPDGSNFTLKIRSTKLEDSAMYFCASSEGEQPKSEKLFFGSGTQLSVL.

J is TRBJ1-2 and V is TRBV5-6; no reliable D call. CDR3 size: 12 residues. Trimming took off 0 bases at V and 7 bases at J, with 7 bases between the two ends. Germline V gene lookup returns CDR1 SGHDT and CDR2 YYEEEE. The DNA of the CDR3 is TGTGCCAGCAGCTTGGAGCGACTTGGCTACACCTTC. Its protein product is CASSLERLGYTF.

The rearrangement joins TRBV6-5 to TRBJ1-4; 9 bases line up with TRBD1. The CDR3 runs to 15 residues. J lost 7 bases, V lost 0 bases, and 3 bases had no gene match. Germline CDR1 MNHEY, CDR2 SVGAGI. This chain's CDR3 is CASSYSWDRAEKLFF. For the CDR3, the DNA is TGTGCCAGCAGTTACTCTTGGGACAGGGCTGAAAAACTGTTTTTT.

The chain combines TRBV3-1 (or the pseudogene TRBV3-2) with TRBJ1-5; possibly TRBD1 for D (6 bases). The CDR3 is 16 residues long. Trimming pared 1 base from V and 4 bases from J, leaving 14 bases between. Germline CDR1 is LGHDT and CDR2 is YNNKEL (reference sequence). CDR3 residues: CASSQGAGAGNQPQHF. CDR3 nucleotide sequence: TGTGCCAGCAGCCAAGGTGCGGGGGCAGGGAATCAGCCCCAGCATTTT.

The chain combines TRBV5-4 with TRBJ2-3; TRBD1 matches at 9 bases. Germline lookup yields CDR1 SGHNT and CDR2 YYREEE (reference sequence). After removal of 1 base from V and 2 bases from J, the junction contained 8 bases not matched to a gene. This CDR3 has 17 amino acids. DNA of the CDR3: TGTGCCAGCAGCTTGCCTAGGGGACAGGGCGACACAGATACGCAGTATTTT. Protein: CASSLPRGQGDTDTQYF.

The chain is built from TRBV18 and TRBJ2-3; a possible D gene is TRBD2 (5 bases). Germline V CDR1 and CDR2: KGHSH, LQKENI. This CDR3 comprises 17 residues. V was shortened by 1 base and J by 5 bases, with 19 bases between the two germline ends. In DNA form, the CDR3 reads TGTGCCAGCTCACCACTAGGCCAGGCTCCTACTAGAGATACGCAGTATTTT. This codes for CASSPLGQAPTRDTQYF.

Only a few counts were recorded for this clone. The chain carries TRBV7-6 and TRBJ1-4; D is possibly TRBD1 (5 bases). The germline gives CDR1 SGHVS, CDR2 FNYEAQ. This CDR3 comprises 16 residues. Trimming shortened V by 4 bases and J by 7 bases, and 19 bases separated the two germline ends. CDR3 DNA: TGTGCCAGCAGCTCTGACGGGAGGGCAGGGACTGAAAAACTGTTTTTT. This gives the protein CASSSDGRAGTEKLFF. The whole variable domain, filled in from reference TRBV7-6 and TRBJ1-4, reads GAGVSQSPRYKVTKRGQDVALRCDPISGHVSLYWYRQALGQGPEFLTYFNYEAQQDKSGLPNDRFSAERPEGSISTLTIQRTEQRDSAMYRCASSSDGRAGTEKLFFGSGTQLSVL.

The genes are TRBV7-8 and TRBJ2-7; 14 nucleotides match TRBD2. Trimming cost V 0 bases and J 3 bases; bases outside gene matches: 4. The CDR3 is 17 residues long. In germline, CDR1 is SGHVS, CDR2 FQNEAQ. The CDR3 coding sequence is TGTGCCAGCAGCTTAGCGCCTGGGACTAGCGGGAGCTACGAGCAGTACTTC. Its translation is CASSLAPGTSGSYEQYF.

J is TRBJ2-1 and V is TRBV19, with 12 bases fitting TRBD2. V lost 4 bases to trimming and J lost 4 bases; unmatched junction nucleotides: 8. Germline-derived CDR1 and CDR2 are LNHDA and SQIVND (reference sequence). This CDR3 is 17 amino acids long. The CDR3, as DNA: TGTGCCAGTAGTAGGATAACCGGGACTAGCGGGTACAATGAGCAGTTCTTC. It is translated as CASSRITGTSGYNEQFF.

This clone appeared a few times. V and J are TRBV6-5 and TRBJ2-7; 11 bases fit TRBD2. Germline values: CDR1 MNHEY, CDR2 SVGAGI. The CDR3 has 14 residues. The trim removed 4 bases at V and 3 bases at J, leaving 2 bases unmatched. The CDR3: CASSSLAGDYEQYF. As DNA, the CDR3 is TGTGCCAGCAGTTCACTAGCGGGGGACTACGAGCAGTACTTC.

The gene calls are TRBV30 and TRBJ1-4, with 7 positions matching TRBD1. J gave up 4 bases and V 2 bases, and 4 bases lay outside the gene matches. This CDR3 is 14 amino acids long. Germline V gene data show CDR1 as GTSNPN and CDR2 as SVGIG (reference sequence). CDR3 sequence: CAWSTGAGNEKLFF. DNA of the CDR3: TGTGCCTGGAGTACAGGGGCGGGTAATGAAAAACTGTTTTTT. The full variable domain, its missing parts supplied by reference TRBV30 and TRBJ1-4, is SQTIHQWPATLVQPVGSPLSLECTVEGTSNPNLYWYRQAAGRGLQLLFYSVGIGQISSEVPQNLSASRPQDRQFILSSKKLLLSDSGFYLCAWSTGAGNEKLFFGSGTQLSVL.

This clone was seen once. The genes are TRBV28 and TRBJ1-2; 8 positions match TRBD1. This CDR3 has 14 residues. V gave up 7 bases and J gave up 5 bases; unmatched junction bases: 9. Germline CDR1 MDHEN, CDR2 SYDVKM. The chain's CDR3 is CASNAGQGGYGYTF. DNA for the CDR3: TGTGCCAGCAACGCCGGACAGGGCGGATATGGCTACACCTTC.

This clone was seen only a few times. The chain carries TRBV5-1 and TRBJ1-1; D is unclear. The CDR3 totals 14 residues. Trimming took 0 bases from V and 0 from J, leaving 6 bases between them. Germline V gives CDR1 SGHRS, CDR2 YFSETQ. The CDR3 reads CASSLDTLNTEAFF. The CDR3, as DNA: TGCGCCAGCAGCTTGGACACCTTGAACACTGAAGCTTTCTTT.

This clone was seen once. The chain is built from TRBV13 and TRBJ2-4; 13 bases fit TRBD2. The CDR3 runs 18 residues. The germline gives CDR1 PRHDT, CDR2 FYEKMQ (reference sequence). The junction had 11 bases not matched to a gene; V was cut back by 5 bases and J by 4 bases. CDR3 sequence (DNA): TGTGCCAGCAGCGCGACTAGCGGGAGGTTGCTTGGGAAAAACATTCAGTACTTC. Protein: CASSATSGRLLGKNIQYF.